This T cell receptor beta chain came from a study of spatial heterogeneity in lung cancer. Findings of the study overall: Ubiquitous expanded tumor TCRs showed up in blood more at resection than follow-up.

TCRdb re-called the 5' RACE reads through MiXCR, storing one row per CDR3 protein. The sample lists some 39,000 distinct CDR3 sequences, about 6.5% occurring once. This clonotype was counted only a few times. Its antigen is unidentified. The time point was: sample taken at primary tumor resection. Samples came from some 73 TRACERx patients with untreated early-stage lung cancer. Unsorted whole RNA samples from tumor, nontumor lung or frozen PBMC were sequenced. This CDR3 contains 14 residues. The J segment lost 6 bases and the V segment lost 6 bases, leaving 6 bases of the junction unmatched. Germline values: CDR1 MNHEY, CDR2 SVGEGT.

This specimen consisted of PBMCs, obtained at surgery. This receptor was taken from a female donor with early-stage non-small cell lung cancer. The rearrangement uses TRBV6-2 or TRBV6-3 and TRBJ1-2, with 11 bases lining up with TRBD1. This chain's CDR3 is CASRGTGGQDGYTF. CDR3 in DNA: TGTGCCAGCAGAGGGACAGGGGGTCAGGATGGCTACACCTTC.